This entry is about one TCR beta chain. This specimen comes from a study of blood T cell repertoires in COVID-19. Some clones are missing from TCRdb's copy, which holds only in-frame ones; the method was immunoSEQ multiplex PCR. The sample has around 130,000 clones, about 81% seen once; the top ten hold about 2.2%. This CDR3 comprises 13 residues. V lost 3 bases, J lost 0 bases, and 6 bases lay in between. Germline CDR1 is SQVTM and CDR2 is ANQGSEA. The chain links TRBV29-1 to TRBJ2-1; D not certain. This TCR was sampled from a man in his forties with acute COVID-19. Sequences were obtained from PBMCs or T cells enriched from blood (not recorded which). CDR3 sequence: CSVERLSYNEQFF. CDR3 nucleotide sequence: TGCAGCGTTGAGAGACTCTCCTACAATGAGCAGTTCTTC.